This T cell receptor (beta chain) was captured in a study of shared clonotypes between healthy human individuals. Study as a whole: Researchers assigned three CD4 naive, three CD4 memory, two CD8 naive and one CD8 memory plate to each donor.

Per germline, CDR1 KGHSH and CDR2 LQKENI. This CDR3 spans 16 amino acids. Trimming cost V 4 bases and J 1 base, with 16 bases left between them. A note on this clone: What it recognizes is unknown.

Using immunoSEQ multiplex PCR, the repertoire was profiled, and TCRdb retains in-frame clones only, with some absent. The sample has under 1,100,000 clones; under 80% are singletons. Negatively enriched CD4+ T cells were divided by CD45RA into naive and memory. The study, taken as a whole, reports: The expectation was that sequencing depth would affect clonotype sharing among donors. It was the non-shared clonotypes that had lower generation probabilities than clonotypes shared by all four donors.

V gene TRBV18 combines with J gene TRBJ1-2; maybe TRBD1 (6 bases). Sequences were obtained from memory CD4+ T cells sorted from blood. As to subset: CD45RA-negative fraction. The sequence came from a man aged 18 to 29 in good health. The CDR3 sequence: CASSLGGWAVNYGYTF. CDR3 DNA sequence: TGTGCCAGCTCACTAGGGGGATGGGCCGTTAACTATGGCTACACCTTC. Drawing the rest from reference TRBV18 and TRBJ1-2, the complete variable domain is NAGVMQNPRHLVRRRGQEARLRCSPMKGHSHVYWYRQLPEEGLKFMVYLQKENIIDESGMPKERFSAEFPKEGPSILRIQQVVRGDSAAYFCASSLGGWAVNYGYTFGSGTRLTVV.